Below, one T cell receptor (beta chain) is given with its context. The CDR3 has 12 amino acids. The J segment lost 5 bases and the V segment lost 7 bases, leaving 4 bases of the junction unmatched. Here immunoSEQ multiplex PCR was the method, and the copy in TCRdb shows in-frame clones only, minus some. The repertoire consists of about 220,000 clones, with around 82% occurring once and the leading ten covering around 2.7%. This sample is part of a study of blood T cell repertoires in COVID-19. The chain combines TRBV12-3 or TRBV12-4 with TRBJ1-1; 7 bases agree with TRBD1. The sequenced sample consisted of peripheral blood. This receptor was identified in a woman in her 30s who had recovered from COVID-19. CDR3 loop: CASTDRRTEAFF. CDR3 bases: TGTGCCAGCACGGACAGGCGGACTGAAGCTTTCTTT.